This T cell receptor (beta chain) was obtained from a study of blood T cell repertoires in COVID-19. Study at large: COVID-19 samples from acute and convalescent phases originated in the United States, Italy and Spain. PBMCs, B-cell-depleted T cells, or T cells provided the cDNA or gDNA that made up the material.

Per the study methods: The assay estimated nucleated cells by amplifying reference gene primers. The repertoire was sequenced with immunoSEQ multiplex PCR; TCRdb's copy has only in-frame clones and lacks some. V and J calls plus clone size are reproduced from that table; the DNA served to infer D and trimming. The sample includes some 370,000 clones, 70% to 90% of them seen just once. The CDR3 spans 14 residues. Deletions cut 2 bases from V and 4 bases from J, with 9 bases between. Germline lookup yields CDR1 MGHRA and CDR2 YSYEKL. Sequenced: peripheral blood. The source of this sequence is a man aged 35-49 years with acute or convalescent COVID-19. The rearrangement joins TRBV4-1 to TRBJ2-1, with D perhaps matching TRBD1 (5 bases). Written as DNA, the CDR3 is TGCGCCAGCAGCCAAAACACAGGATACAATGAGCAGTTCTTC. It specifies CASSQNTGYNEQFF.